These 7 T cell receptor beta chains were all obtained from the same sample, sequenced in a study of a mutant IDH1 vaccine in newly diagnosed glioma. The time point is: week 35, safety follow-up. Topical imiquimod accompanied each vaccine dose, which consisted of 300 ug of mutant IDH1 20-mer peptide. Only in-frame clones appear in the TCRdb table, and some are missing; sequencing was by immunoSEQ multiplex PCR. The table includes 45,000 to 55,000 clones, around 78% detected once. The antigens these receptors bind are not known. This specimen was PBMCs, taken from a glioma patient whose treatment included an IDH1 peptide vaccine. The receptors here all came from a man aged 40-49 years with glioma.

The chain couples TRBV7-6 to TRBJ1-2, with 7 positions matching TRBD1. Germline loops: CDR1 SGHVS, CDR2 FNYEAQ. The CDR3 is 12 residues long. V gave up 4 bases and J gave up 6 bases; unmatched junction bases: 2. The CDR3: CASSSQGDGYTF. In nucleotides, the CDR3 is TGTGCCAGCAGCTCCCAGGGGGATGGCTACACCTTC.

The J gene is TRBJ2-7, the V gene TRBV21-1; whether TRBD2, the table's D call, matches the DNA was not checked. TRBV21-1 is a listed pseudogene. This CDR3 contains 19 residues. The CDR3 nucleotides read TGTGCCAGCAGCAAAGCCCCCCCGTATCTAGCGGGCGCCTCCTACGAGCAGTACGTC. This codes for CASSKAPPYLAGASYEQYV.

The CDR3 nucleotides are TGTGCCAGCAGTCCGGACAGCAATCAGCCCCAGCATTTT. This translates into CASSPDSNQPQHF. The chain combines TRBV6-1 with TRBJ1-5; D gene ambiguous. The CDR3 totals 13 residues. The V and J ends lost 5 bases and 1 base respectively, with 6 bases between them. Germline V lookup: CDR1 MNHNS, CDR2 SASEGT.

This clone was counted only a few times. V gene TRBV29-1 combines with J gene TRBJ1-1; TRBD1 aligns across 7 bases. Looked up from germline, CDR1 is SQVTM and CDR2 is ANQGSEA. CDR3 length equals 13 residues. J gave up 4 bases and V 3 bases, and 5 bases lay outside the gene matches. CDR3 loop: CSVEIDRATEAFF. CDR3 nucleotide sequence: TGCAGCGTTGAGATAGACAGGGCCACTGAAGCTTTCTTT.

CDR3 region: CASSPDWNDNEQFF. DNA of the CDR3: TGTGCCAGCAGCCCTGACTGGAACGACAATGAGCAGTTCTTC. The chain links TRBV7-2 to TRBJ2-1; D is unresolved. V was cut by 5 bases and J by 5 bases, with 13 bases left in between. Germline assignment: CDR1 SGHTA and CDR2 FQGNSA. CDR3 length: 14 amino acids.

CDR3 DNA: TGTGCCAGCCGGTCGGGACTATCGAACTACGAGCAGTACTTC. This sequence encodes CASRSGLSNYEQYF. The V call is TRBV25-1, the J call TRBJ2-5, with 7 bases that match TRBD2. Matching the DNA end better, TRBJ2-7 makes the J call doubtful. Germline CDR1 is MGHDK and CDR2 is SYGVNS. This CDR3 has 14 amino acids.

V is TRBV30 and J is TRBJ2-2; a possible D gene is TRBD2 (5 bases). The CDR3 runs 15 residues. Deletions cut 4 bases from V and 5 bases from J, with 17 bases between. CDR1 is GTSNPN and CDR2 is SVGIG in the germline V gene (reference sequence). The CDR3 nucleotides read TGTGCCTGGACCAGAGGACTTCCAAAGACCGGGGAGCTGTTTTTT. Protein: CAWTRGLPKTGELFF.